A single sample is the source of the 15 T cell receptor beta chains below, sequenced in a study of blood T cell repertoires in COVID-19. Data came from immunoSEQ multiplex PCR; TCRdb stores just in-frame clones and leaves some out. The repertoire consists of 20,000 to 30,000 clones, with approximately 87% occurring once and the leading ten covering approximately 7.6%. The sample consisted of peripheral blood. All receptors derive from a human donor in a cohort sampled during active COVID-19.

The J gene is TRBJ1-2, the V gene TRBV28; possibly TRBD1 for D (6 bases). The CDR3 covers 15 residues. Germline V gene sequence: CDR1 MDHEN, CDR2 SYDVKM. With 5 bases removed from V and 5 bases from J, the gap between germline ends came to 18 bases. CDR3 in amino acids: CASSPPTGTLYGYTF. In nucleotides, the CDR3 is TGTGCCAGCAGTCCCCCAACAGGGACGCTTTATGGCTACACCTTC.

The rearrangement uses TRBV6-1 and TRBJ2-7; TRBD2 aligns across 10 bases. Germline V lookup: CDR1 MNHNS, CDR2 SASEGT. J gave up 5 bases and V 2 bases, and 6 bases lay outside the gene matches. The CDR3 contains 15 residues. CDR3 region: CASSERSSGRDEQYF. The CDR3 DNA reads TGTGCCAGCAGTGAAAGGTCTAGCGGGAGAGACGAGCAGTACTTC.

This chain joins TRBV3-1 (or the pseudogene TRBV3-2) and TRBJ1-2; 8 bases are a match to TRBD1. This CDR3 is built from 14 residues. The V gene end was trimmed by 1 base and the J gene end by 7 bases; junction bases not matched to a gene: 5. Germline CDR1 LGHDT, CDR2 YNNKEL (reference sequence). As DNA, the CDR3 is TGTGCCAGCAGCCAAGGGACAGGGCACTCTGGCTACACCTTC. As protein: CASSQGTGHSGYTF.

V and J are TRBV29-1 and TRBJ2-3; a weak D match, TRBD2 (6 bases). Germline loops: CDR1 SQVTM, CDR2 ANQGSEA. The CDR3 covers 17 residues. Deletions cut 7 bases from V and 0 bases from J, with 23 bases between. The CDR3 is CSAHGSGGEKSTDTQYF. CDR3 bases: TGCAGCGCCCACGGGAGCGGAGGGGAAAAAAGCACAGATACGCAGTATTTT.

The rearrangement joins TRBV4-1 to TRBJ2-5; 8 bases line up with TRBD2. The end of the DNA fits TRBJ2-7 better, so the J call may be wrong. The germline V gene has CDR1 MGHRA and CDR2 YSYEKL. The CDR3 loop spans 16 amino acids. This CDR3 reads CASSQGVAGRSYEQYF. Here the CDR3 DNA reads TGCGCCAGCAGCCAAGGGGTAGCGGGGCGCTCCTACGAGCAGTACTTC.

The V and J genes are TRBV5-4 and TRBJ2-4; TRBD2 matches 7 bases. CDR1 is SGHNT, CDR2 YYREEE, per germline (reference sequence). The CDR3 has 16 residues. The ends lost 0 bases at V and 3 bases at J; junction bases unmatched: 6. The CDR3 DNA is TGTGCCAGCAGCTTGGCCGGGACTATGGTCAAAAACATTCAGTACTTC. This encodes CASSLAGTMVKNIQYF.

This clone was picked up one time. The rearrangement joins TRBV7-6 to TRBJ2-1, with 10 bases identical to TRBD2. This CDR3 has 16 residues. V was clipped by 1 base and J by 9 bases; unmatched bases: 9. The germline CDR1 and CDR2 sequences are SGHVS and FNYEAQ. The CDR3 here is CASSLGPAGGLGEQFF. The CDR3 nucleotides read TGTGCCAGCAGCTTAGGTCCAGCGGGGGGGCTCGGTGAGCAGTTCTTC.

V usage is TRBV6-6 and J usage is TRBJ1-3; no clear D. V lost 7 bases to trimming and J lost 7 bases, with 17 bases between them. From germline, CDR1 is MNHNY and CDR2 SVGAGI (reference sequence). CDR3 size: 14 residues. Here the CDR3 DNA reads TGTGCCAGCACCACCTTGTGGAGCGGTAACACCATATATTTT. Protein sequence: CASTTLWSGNTIYF.

The gene calls are TRBV4-2 and TRBJ2-3, with 11 bases that match TRBD2. The length of the CDR3 is 16 residues. Germline V CDR1 and CDR2: LGHNA, YNFKEQ. V was clipped by 4 bases and J by 3 bases; unmatched bases: 6. CDR3 region: CASSPRTSGSTDTQYF. The CDR3 coding sequence is TGTGCCAGCAGCCCGCGGACTAGCGGGTCGACAGATACGCAGTATTTT.

This clone occurred once. The chain couples TRBV6-5 to TRBJ1-2; 8 bases are a match to TRBD1. Germline CDR1 reads MNHEY; CDR2 reads SVGAGI. The CDR3 is 15 residues long. V gave up 5 bases and J gave up 7 bases; unmatched junction bases: 12. CDR3 DNA sequence: TGTGCCAGCAGTCCCGGACAGGGTGCATTAGCTGGCTACACCTTC. It encodes CASSPGQGALAGYTF.

This clone showed up just once. V usage is TRBV6-5 and J usage is TRBJ2-1; 9 bases align to TRBD1. The trim removed 0 bases at V and 8 bases at J, leaving 5 bases unmatched. This CDR3 spans 15 amino acids. CDR1 and CDR2 (germline): MNHEY, SVGAGI. The DNA of the CDR3 is TGTGCCAGCAGTTACTCGACAGGGGGATGGGATGAGCAGTTCTTC. Translating it yields CASSYSTGGWDEQFF.

V is TRBV2 and J is TRBJ2-5; 7 nucleotides match TRBD2. J gave up 5 bases and V 6 bases, and 9 bases lay outside the gene matches. The germline CDR1 and CDR2 sequences are SNHLY and FYNNEI. This CDR3 contains 14 residues. The CDR3 reads CASRGEGARETQYF. The CDR3 nucleotides read TGTGCCAGCAGGGGGGAGGGTGCTAGGGAGACCCAGTACTTC.

This chain joins TRBV5-4 and TRBJ2-3, with a tentative D call TRBD1 (5 bases). V dropped 0 bases and J dropped 5 bases, with 10 bases sitting between them. Germline V CDR1 and CDR2: SGHNT, YYREEE (reference sequence). This CDR3 has 14 residues. The CDR3 sequence: CASSLGQSEDTQYF. The CDR3 DNA is TGTGCCAGCAGCTTGGGACAGAGCGAAGATACGCAGTATTTT.

The chain joins TRBV27 to TRBJ2-7; 11 bases are a match to TRBD1. From germline, CDR1 is MNHEY and CDR2 SMNVEV (reference sequence). CDR3 length equals 14 residues. V shed 5 bases and J 7 bases; nucleotides not matched to a gene: 7. CDR3 sequence (DNA): TGTGCCAGCAGTCCTTGGGGACAGGGGGGGGAGCAGTACTTC. This sequence encodes CASSPWGQGGEQYF.

This rearrangement joins TRBV6-5 to TRBJ2-1; 13 positions match TRBD2. Germline V gives CDR1 MNHEY, CDR2 SVGAGI. The J segment lost 8 bases and the V segment lost 6 bases, leaving 7 bases of the junction unmatched. The CDR3 runs 15 residues. The CDR3 coding sequence is TGTGCCAGCAGCTGGACTAGCGGGAGTCGGGATGAGCAGTTCTTC. Translation: CASSWTSGSRDEQFF.